These T cell receptor beta chains were read from a single sample in a study of neurological immune-mediated disorders. TCRdb ran MiXCR on the 5' RACE reads and lists one entry per CDR3 protein. The sample carries tens of thousands of distinct CDR3 sequences, over 3.5% recorded once. The source material was PBMCs. The receptor source for this set is a man aged 55-75 years with multiple sclerosis. The CDR3 runs from the conserved cysteine through the conserved F or W. The D gene is left open where the match is weak. Rows may omit the clone size; those that give it use once, few, many or a size class.

j_call	clone_size	d_call	v_call	cdr3_aa	cdr3_nt
TRBJ2-7	many	.	TRBV5-1	CASSSRGEQYF	TGCGCCAGCAGTTCGCGCGGCGAGCAGTACTTC
TRBJ2-2	many	.	TRBV5-1	CASSLEYRGTGELFF	TGCGCCAGCAGCTTAGAGTATCGGGGCACCGGGGAGCTGTTTTTT
TRBJ2-5	many	TRBD2	TRBV20-1	CSARDPRGTTQRTQYF	TGCAGTGCTAGAGATCCGCGCGGGACTACCCAACGGACCCAGTACTTC
TRBJ1-2	large	.	TRBV12-3/TRBV12-4	CASSLMPNYGYTF	TGTGCCAGCAGTTTAATGCCGAACTATGGCTACACCTTC
TRBJ2-3	.	TRBD1	TRBV6-5	CASSSSGTGFTDTQYF	TGTGCCAGCAGTTCGTCCGGGACAGGGTTCACAGATACGCAGTATTTT
TRBJ2-7	many	TRBD2	TRBV19	CASKEGTSAGEQYF	TGTGCCAGTAAGGAAGGAACTAGCGCGGGGGAGCAGTACTTC
TRBJ2-3	many	.	TRBV4-2	CASSQERTDTQYF	TGTGCCAGCAGCCAAGAACGGACAGATACGCAGTATTTT
TRBJ2-7	many	.	TRBV5-6	CASSLKYEQYF	TGTGCCAGCAGCCTTAAGTACGAGCAGTACTTC
TRBJ2-1	many	.	TRBV14	CASSQVPNEQFF	TGTGCCAGCAGCCAAGTCCCTAATGAGCAGTTCTTC
TRBJ1-1	many	.	TRBV6-1	CASERQNTEAFF	TGTGCCAGCGAGCGTCAGAACACTGAAGCTTTCTTT
TRBJ1-4	many	.	TRBV4-1	CASSRSTGQNEKLFF	TGCGCCAGCAGCCGCTCGACAGGTCAGAATGAAAAACTGTTTTTT
TRBJ1-5	many	.	TRBV9	CASSVEGGNQPQHF	TGTGCCAGCAGCGTAGAAGGGGGGAATCAGCCCCAGCATTTT
TRBJ2-1	many	.	TRBV20-1	CSARGVRNEQFF	TGCAGTGCTAGAGGCGTCAGGAATGAGCAGTTCTTC
TRBJ2-1	many	.	TRBV3-1	CASSQEPTGGYYNEQFF	TGTGCCAGCAGCCAAGAACCGACCGGGGGCTACTACAATGAGCAGTTCTTC
TRBJ2-2	many	.	TRBV4-2	CASSPQGGNTGELFF	TGTGCCAGCAGCCCCCAGGGGGGGAACACCGGGGAGCTGTTTTTT
TRBJ1-5	many	.	TRBV27	CASRTSYSNQPQHF	TGTGCCAGCAGGACCAGTTATAGCAATCAGCCCCAGCATTTT
TRBJ2-4	many	TRBD1	TRBV6-5	CASSDRGRGIQYF	TGTGCCAGCAGCGACAGGGGGCGGGGCATTCAGTACTTC
TRBJ1-2	many	.	TRBV5-1	CASSLVSGPRFKGSYTF	TGCGCCAGCAGCTTAGTTTCGGGCCCCCGCTTTAAGGGAAGCTACACCTTC
TRBJ2-7	few	.	TRBV7-8	CASSPVEGYYEQYF	TGTGCCAGCAGCCCCGTTGAGGGCTACTACGAGCAGTACTTC
TRBJ2-1	few	TRBD1	TRBV5-1	CASSPRQGIHYNEQFF	TGCGCCAGCAGCCCAAGACAGGGGATACACTACAATGAGCAGTTCTTC
TRBJ1-6	many	.	TRBV27	CASSLSRKIPLHF	TGTGCCAGCAGTTTATCGAGGAAAATACCCCTCCACTTT
TRBJ1-5	.	.	TRBV4-1	CASSQVSNQPQHF	TGCGCCAGCAGCCAAGTTAGCAATCAGCCCCAGCATTTT
TRBJ1-1	few	.	TRBV20-1	CSATSAGVGVNTEAFF	TGCAGTGCTACCTCGGCAGGGGTGGGGGTGAACACTGAAGCTTTCTTT
TRBJ2-2	many	TRBD1	TRBV25-1	CASRDRGAGELFF	TGTGCCAGCCGGGACAGGGGAGCCGGGGAGCTGTTTTTT
TRBJ2-7	many	TRBD1	TRBV5-5	CASSLRDRISYEQYF	TGTGCCAGCAGCTTACGGGACAGGATCTCCTACGAGCAGTACTTC
TRBJ2-1	many	TRBD2	TRBV2	CASRGLAVNEQFF	TGTGCCAGCAGGGGACTAGCGGTCAATGAGCAGTTCTTC
TRBJ1-1	.	.	TRBV20-1	CSAYEMNTEAFF	TGCAGTGCTTATGAGATGAACACTGAAGCTTTCTTT
TRBJ2-5	many	.	TRBV7-2	CASSLAQETQYF	TGTGCCAGCAGCTTAGCTCAAGAGACCCAGTACTTC
TRBJ2-1	.	.	TRBV11-2	CASLDTYYNEQFF	TGTGCCAGCCTAGACACCTACTACAATGAGCAGTTCTTC
TRBJ1-2	many	.	TRBV5-1	CASSTGVTVSGEAGYTF	TGCGCCAGCAGCACGGGGGTTACGGTCAGCGGAGAGGCTGGCTACACCTTC
TRBJ2-5	many	.	TRBV27	CASSLSVIGTQYF	TGTGCCAGCAGTTTATCGGTAATTGGGACCCAGTACTTC
TRBJ2-5	many	TRBD2	TRBV6-1	CASRGGASQETQYF	TGTGCCAGCAGGGGAGGGGCGAGCCAGGAGACCCAGTACTTC
TRBJ2-3	many	.	TRBV24-1	CATSAPAGSGTQYF	TGTGCCACCAGTGCCCCCGCAGGGAGCGGCACGCAGTATTTT
TRBJ2-2	many	.	TRBV10-1	CASSVWTQNTGELFF	TGCGCCAGCAGTGTTTGGACGCAGAACACCGGGGAGCTGTTTTTT
TRBJ2-5	many	.	TRBV20-1	CSAARPGEETQYF	TGCAGTGCGGCAAGACCTGGGGAAGAGACCCAGTACTTC
TRBJ2-3	many	.	TRBV20-1	CSATEVGGPTDTQYF	TGCAGTGCTACTGAGGTGGGGGGCCCCACAGATACGCAGTATTTT
TRBJ1-1	many	TRBD1	TRBV29-1	CSAGQGVMNTEAFF	TGCAGCGCCGGACAGGGGGTAATGAACACTGAAGCTTTCTTT